The 16 T cell receptor beta chains below all came from one sample that was sequenced in a study of T cells after yellow fever vaccination. MiXCR was run by TCRdb on the 5' RACE reads, yielding one entry per CDR3 protein. Of 500,000 to 650,000 distinct CDR3 sequences listed, about 12% are singletons. The sequenced sample was PBMCs, obtained on the day of the yellow fever booster vaccination. The receptors come from a man aged 25 to 40 who received the YFV17D yellow fever vaccine.

This sequence joins TRBV20-1 and TRBJ2-3, with D tentatively TRBD1 (6 bases). Looked up from germline, CDR1 is DFQATT and CDR2 is SNEGSKA (reference sequence). V was cut by 1 base and J by 3 bases, with 11 bases left in between. CDR3 length: 14 residues. The CDR3 reads CSARGQGNTDTQYF. CDR3 sequence (DNA): TGCAGTGCTAGAGGGCAGGGGAATACAGATACGCAGTATTTT.

The rearrangement links TRBV18 to TRBJ2-3, with 9 bases aligning to TRBD2. V dropped 3 bases and J dropped 12; count of bases not matched to a gene: 4. Germline lookup yields CDR1 KGHSH and CDR2 LQKENI. There are 12 residues in the CDR3. For the CDR3, the DNA is TGTGCCAGCTCACCGCGACTAGCGGCTCAGTATTTT. Protein sequence: CASSPRLAAQYF.

The rearrangement uses TRBV20-1 and TRBJ2-2; 7 bases agree with TRBD2. From germline, CDR1 is DFQATT and CDR2 SNEGSKA (reference sequence). CDR3 length equals 15 residues. J gave up 0 bases and V 3 bases, and 4 bases lay outside the gene matches. This chain's CDR3 is CSASGGGPNTGELFF. CDR3 DNA sequence: TGCAGTGCTAGTGGCGGGGGACCGAACACCGGGGAGCTGTTTTTT.

This clonotype appeared a few times. The chain has TRBV11-2 and TRBJ2-1, with 11 bases aligning to TRBD2. CDR1 and CDR2 (germline): SGHAT, FQNNGV. J lost 9 bases, V lost 6 bases, and 10 bases had no gene match. The CDR3 loop spans 15 amino acids. CDR3 sequence (DNA): TGTGCCAGCAGTAAACTAGCGGGAGCCTTTGGTGAGCAGTTCTTC. As protein: CASSKLAGAFGEQFF. Full variable domain (outside the CDR3, taken from reference TRBV11-2 and TRBJ2-1): EAGVAQSPRYKIIEKRQSVAFWCNPISGHATLYWYQQILGQGPKLLIQFQNNGVVDDSQLPKDRFSAERLKGVDSTLKIQPAKLEDSAVYLCASSKLAGAFGEQFFGPGTRLTVL.

The chain couples TRBV6-1 to TRBJ1-1; 7 bases map to TRBD1. V trimming: 5 bases; J trimming: 1 base; junction bases outside the gene matches: 4. The CDR3 is 14 residues long. Germline V gives CDR1 MNHNS, CDR2 SASEGT. CDR3 in DNA: TGTGCCAGCAGTAAGACAGGGTGGAACACTGAAGCTTTCTTT. This translates into CASSKTGWNTEAFF.

The gene calls are TRBV18 and TRBJ2-1, with D perhaps being TRBD1 or TRBD2 (5 bases each). Germline CDR1 KGHSH, CDR2 LQKENI. This CDR3 has 18 residues. V lost 3 bases and J lost 0, with 18 bases in between. DNA of the CDR3: TGTGCCAGCTCACCTAGAAGGGGACGGCTTAGCTCCTACAATGAGCAGTTCTTC. Amino acids: CASSPRRGRLSSYNEQFF.

The chain employs TRBV28 and TRBJ2-7, with D unclear. Germline CDR1 is MDHEN and CDR2 is SYDVKM. V was shortened by 6 bases and J by 0 bases, with 12 bases between the two germline ends. The CDR3 runs 14 residues. In DNA, the CDR3 is TGTGCCAGCAGGAACGCGCGGAGCTCCTACGAGCAGTACTTC. It is translated as CASRNARSSYEQYF.

This clonotype occurred a few times. V usage is TRBV5-1 and J usage is TRBJ2-2; no clear D. V was pared by 0 bases and J by 7 bases, with 7 bases between. The CDR3 totals 13 residues. Germline lookup yields CDR1 SGHRS and CDR2 YFSETQ. The DNA of the CDR3 is TGCGCCAGCAGCTTGGTTGACGGCGGGGAGCTGTTTTTT. It encodes CASSLVDGGELFF.

The chain couples TRBV28 to TRBJ2-3, with 10 nucleotides matching TRBD1. The CDR3 runs 16 residues. Losses at the gene ends were 6 bases for V and 4 bases for J; bases not matched to a gene: 10. CDR1 and CDR2 (germline): MDHEN, SYDVKM. CDR3 protein: CASSVVGDRGSDTQYF. Here the CDR3 DNA reads TGTGCCAGCAGCGTTGTTGGGGACAGGGGTTCAGATACGCAGTATTTT.

The V and J genes are TRBV12-3 or TRBV12-4 and TRBJ2-7, with a possible D match to TRBD1 (6 bases). V was trimmed by 1 base and J by 9 bases, leaving 19 bases between them. The CDR3 has 15 residues. The CDR3 DNA follows: TGTGCCAGCAGTTTAGATTCAACAGGGCCCTCAGGGCAGTACTTC. Protein product: CASSLDSTGPSGQYF.

The chain carries TRBV7-2 and TRBJ2-3; 7 bases match TRBD1. Trimming took 2 bases from V and 3 from J; bases not matched to a gene: 5. The CDR3 runs to 15 residues. In germline, CDR1 is SGHTA, CDR2 FQGNSA. CDR3 in amino acids: CASSLNRGRTDTQYF. The CDR3 bases are TGTGCCAGCAGCTTAAACAGGGGAAGAACAGATACGCAGTATTTT.

This clonotype was seen more than once but under ten times. The gene calls are TRBV24-1 and TRBJ2-3; 8 nucleotides match TRBD2. V was clipped by 4 bases and J by 8 bases; unmatched bases: 7. The CDR3 has 14 amino acids. Germline V gene sequence: CDR1 KGHDR, CDR2 SFDVKD. DNA of the CDR3: TGTGCCACCAGTGAGAATAGCGGGACTGGTACGCAGTATTTT. Protein product: CATSENSGTGTQYF.

This clonotype has a count of ten or more. The chain joins TRBV12-3 or TRBV12-4 to TRBJ2-7, with TRBD1 identical over 9 bases. This CDR3 has 15 amino acids. The V and J ends lost 5 bases and 0 bases, in that order; junction bases with no gene match: 5. The CDR3 is CASSPGTGSSYEQYF. The CDR3 DNA sequence: TGTGCCAGCAGTCCCGGGACAGGGAGCTCCTACGAGCAGTACTTC.

The chain joins TRBV7-2 to TRBJ2-7, with TRBD2 identical over 8 bases. The CDR3 is 15 amino acids. Trimming removed 5 bases from V and 4 bases from J; junction bases left unmatched: 10. Per germline, CDR1 SGHTA and CDR2 FQGNSA. The DNA of the CDR3 is TGTGCCAGCAGCCCGAGGTTGAGCGGGAGTTACGAGCAGTACTTC. Its translation: CASSPRLSGSYEQYF.

The table lists this clonotype with a few counts. Here the CDR3 DNA reads TGCAGCGTAGCGCAGGGGGTGCTAGCCAAAAACATTCAGTACTTC. It translates to CSVAQGVLAKNIQYF. This rearrangement joins TRBV29-1 to TRBJ2-4, with 7 nucleotides matching TRBD1. There are 15 residues in the CDR3. CDR1 and CDR2 (germline): SQVTM, ANQGSEA. Losses at the gene ends were 6 bases for V and 0 bases for J; bases not matched to a gene: 8.

This clonotype appeared a few times. The V gene is TRBV12-3 or TRBV12-4, the J gene TRBJ2-3, with D perhaps given as TRBD1 or TRBD2 (5 bases each). The CDR3 spans 15 residues. V dropped 6 bases and J dropped 6 bases, with 19 bases sitting between them. CDR3 protein: CASRPRGGLGDTQYF. The CDR3 DNA follows: TGTGCCAGCAGGCCTCGGGGCGGGCTAGGGGATACGCAGTATTTT.